The rows below give T cell receptor beta chains drawn from one sample of a study of human T cells and chemical hapten exposure. TCRdb reanalysed the 5' RACE reads using MiXCR and keeps one entry per CDR3 protein. The sample carries some 150,000 distinct CDR3 sequences, approximately 4% recorded once. The source is a female donor in good health. Each CDR3 is given without its conserved first and last residue. D genes are given only for firm matches. The listing skips clone size in some rows; elsewhere it reads once, few, many or a size class.

d_call: .
j_call: TRBJ2-1
v_call: TRBV20-1
clone_size: many
cdr3_aa: SAGPSSYNEQF

d_call: TRBD2
j_call: TRBJ2-2
v_call: TRBV5-4
clone_size: many
cdr3_aa: ASSLGLAGGPTGELF

d_call: TRBD1
j_call: TRBJ1-1
v_call: TRBV29-1
clone_size: many
cdr3_aa: SVGDGGDSIREAF

d_call: .
j_call: TRBJ2-5
v_call: TRBV7-9
clone_size: .
cdr3_aa: ASSLAGYGGAPLY

d_call: TRBD2
j_call: TRBJ2-1
v_call: TRBV2
clone_size: many
cdr3_aa: ASRDYSYNEQF

d_call: TRBD2
j_call: TRBJ2-3
v_call: TRBV4-2
clone_size: .
cdr3_aa: ASSQDGGGGAADTQY

d_call: .
j_call: TRBJ2-1
v_call: TRBV5-1
clone_size: few
cdr3_aa: ASSLAGTPQEQF

d_call: TRBD2
j_call: TRBJ2-1
v_call: TRBV20-1
clone_size: .
cdr3_aa: SAPGLAGRGEQF

d_call: .
j_call: TRBJ1-4
v_call: TRBV7-9
clone_size: few
cdr3_aa: ASSPQPTNEKLF

d_call: TRBD1
j_call: TRBJ1-5
v_call: TRBV2
clone_size: many
cdr3_aa: ASRPGGGPNQPQH

d_call: .
j_call: TRBJ2-1
v_call: TRBV28
clone_size: many
cdr3_aa: ASRRGYNEQF

d_call: TRBD1
j_call: TRBJ2-2
v_call: TRBV12-5
clone_size: many
cdr3_aa: ASGLGTGGHTGELF

d_call: TRBD2
j_call: TRBJ2-2
v_call: TRBV6-2/TRBV6-3
clone_size: many
cdr3_aa: ASNRPGLAGVPGELF

d_call: .
j_call: TRBJ2-5
v_call: TRBV5-1
clone_size: many
cdr3_aa: ASRRTGAKETQY

d_call: .
j_call: TRBJ1-1
v_call: TRBV13
clone_size: many
cdr3_aa: ASSFSGQGRLNTEAF

d_call: .
j_call: TRBJ2-1
v_call: TRBV7-3
clone_size: many
cdr3_aa: ASSLSRIYNEQF

d_call: TRBD1
j_call: TRBJ2-7
v_call: TRBV10-3
clone_size: many
cdr3_aa: AISEIGTGLLHEQY

d_call: .
j_call: TRBJ1-2
v_call: TRBV5-4
clone_size: many
cdr3_aa: ASRYSGTDGYT

d_call: .
j_call: TRBJ2-5
v_call: TRBV10-3
clone_size: many
cdr3_aa: AISTSDGSDKETQY

d_call: .
j_call: TRBJ2-7
v_call: TRBV27
clone_size: many
cdr3_aa: ASSPGPRLWGQY

d_call: .
j_call: TRBJ1-1
v_call: TRBV6-5
clone_size: many
cdr3_aa: ASRIGGRNTEAF

d_call: .
j_call: TRBJ1-5
v_call: TRBV3-1
clone_size: many
cdr3_aa: ASSQDAGGFSNQPQH

d_call: .
j_call: TRBJ1-5
v_call: TRBV19
clone_size: many
cdr3_aa: ASSIDLSIQPQH

d_call: TRBD1
j_call: TRBJ1-4
v_call: TRBV15
clone_size: many
cdr3_aa: ATSTGQGEKLF

d_call: TRBD1
j_call: TRBJ2-5
v_call: TRBV12-3/TRBV12-4
clone_size: many
cdr3_aa: ASSLPGTGLETQY

d_call: TRBD2
j_call: TRBJ2-1
v_call: TRBV7-9
clone_size: many
cdr3_aa: ASSLTSGDGDEQF

d_call: TRBD2
j_call: TRBJ2-7
v_call: TRBV5-1
clone_size: many
cdr3_aa: ASSWTGGLYEQY

d_call: .
j_call: TRBJ2-3
v_call: TRBV7-9
clone_size: .
cdr3_aa: ASSFWDNTQY

d_call: .
j_call: TRBJ1-4
v_call: TRBV6-5
clone_size: many
cdr3_aa: ASSYSVGATNEKLF

d_call: .
j_call: TRBJ2-3
v_call: TRBV5-4
clone_size: many
cdr3_aa: ASSFYRTDTQY

d_call: TRBD1
j_call: TRBJ1-2
v_call: TRBV6-2/TRBV6-3
clone_size: few
cdr3_aa: ASFDRVYGYT

d_call: TRBD1
j_call: TRBJ2-2
v_call: TRBV29-1
clone_size: .
cdr3_aa: SVNRDRNTGELF

d_call: .
j_call: TRBJ2-7
v_call: TRBV29-1
clone_size: few
cdr3_aa: SVAFGVEQY

d_call: .
j_call: TRBJ2-7
v_call: TRBV12-3/TRBV12-4
clone_size: .
cdr3_aa: ASSCSAGEQY

d_call: .
j_call: TRBJ2-7
v_call: TRBV12-3/TRBV12-4
clone_size: many
cdr3_aa: ASSLPYYEQY

d_call: .
j_call: TRBJ1-6
v_call: TRBV20-1
clone_size: many
cdr3_aa: SARVPGASSYNSPLH

d_call: .
j_call: TRBJ1-1
v_call: TRBV24-1
clone_size: many
cdr3_aa: ATSDALDSGRAF